The T cell receptor (beta chain) under discussion was sequenced for a study of OX40 agonist ivuxolimab in advanced cancers. Study findings and constraints: Clones of CD4+ and CD8+ blood T cells grew by week 6 at doses of 0.1 to 3.0 mg/kg.

Only one count was recorded for this clone. The antigen remains unidentified. Only in-frame clones appear in the TCRdb table, and some are missing; sequencing was by immunoSEQ multiplex PCR. Counted here are fewer than 85,000 clones, around 90% occurring once; the ten biggest clones make up approximately 0.5%. Blood specimens came from baseline, cycle 4 day 1, and cycle 7 day 1. V lost 0 bases to trimming and J lost 4 bases, with 10 bases between them. The CDR3 has 14 amino acids. Germline loops: CDR1 SGHRS, CDR2 YFSETQ. The clonotype was recovered from an adult with an advanced solid tumor such as melanoma, head and neck, liver or kidney cancer. The chain uses TRBV5-1 and TRBJ1-1; D gene ambiguous. Sequencing used CD4+ or CD8+ T cells sorted from blood, obtained in a trial of the OX40 agonist ivuxolimab. The CDR3 sequence is CASSLALASTEAFF. CDR3 sequence (DNA): TGCGCCAGCAGCTTGGCGTTGGCGTCCACTGAAGCTTTCTTT.